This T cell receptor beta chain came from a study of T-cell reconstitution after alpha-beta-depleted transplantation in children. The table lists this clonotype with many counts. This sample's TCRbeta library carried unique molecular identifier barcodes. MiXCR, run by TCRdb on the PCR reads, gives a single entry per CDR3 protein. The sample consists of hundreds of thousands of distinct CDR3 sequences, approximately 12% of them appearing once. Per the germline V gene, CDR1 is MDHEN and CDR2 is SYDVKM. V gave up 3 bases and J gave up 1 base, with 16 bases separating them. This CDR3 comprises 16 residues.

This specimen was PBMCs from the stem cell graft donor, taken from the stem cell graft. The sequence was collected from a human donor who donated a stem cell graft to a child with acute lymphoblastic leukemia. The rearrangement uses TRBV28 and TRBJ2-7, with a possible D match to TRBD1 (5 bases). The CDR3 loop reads CASSFRTGFSSYEQYF. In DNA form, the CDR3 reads TGTGCCAGCAGTTTCAGAACAGGATTTTCATCCTACGAGCAGTACTTC.